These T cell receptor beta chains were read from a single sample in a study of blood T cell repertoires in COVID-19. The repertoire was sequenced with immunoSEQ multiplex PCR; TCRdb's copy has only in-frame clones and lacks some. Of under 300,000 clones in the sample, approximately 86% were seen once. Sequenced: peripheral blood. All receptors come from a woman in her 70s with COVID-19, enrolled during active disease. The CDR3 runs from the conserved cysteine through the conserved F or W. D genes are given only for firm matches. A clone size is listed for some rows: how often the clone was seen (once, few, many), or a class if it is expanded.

DNA: TGCGCCAGCAGCCCGGGACTAGCGGGGGGCATCCGCCAGTACGAGCAGTACTTC
CDR3: CASSPGLAGGIRQYEQYF
size: NA
J: TRBJ2-7
D: TRBD2
V: TRBV5-1

DNA: TGTGCCAGCAGGTCCGGACAGGGGAACGAGCAGTACTTC
CDR3: CASRSGQGNEQYF
size: NA
J: TRBJ2-7
D: TRBD1
V: TRBV2

DNA: TGTGCCAGCAGCGTAGCGGGGGGGGACCTCTACGAGCAGTACTTC
CDR3: CASSVAGGDLYEQYF
size: NA
J: TRBJ2-7
D: TRBD2
V: TRBV7-2

DNA: TGTGCCAGCAGCAAAGAGGCAGGGGGGCAGAATGAGCAGTTCTTC
CDR3: CASSKEAGGQNEQFF
size: once
J: TRBJ2-1
D: NA
V: TRBV21-1

DNA: TGTGCCAGCACCGACCGAGGTGAGAAGAGCTACGAAAAACTGTTTTTT
CDR3: CASTDRGEKSYEKLFF
size: NA
J: TRBJ1-4
D: NA
V: TRBV2

DNA: TGTGCCAGCGGGAGCGGGGGCAGCTCCTACGAGCAGTACTTC
CDR3: CASGSGGSSYEQYF
size: NA
J: TRBJ2-7
D: TRBD2
V: TRBV28

DNA: TGTGCCAGCAGCGACCGGCTAGCGGGGGGACCTAACACCGGGGAGCTGTTTTTT
CDR3: CASSDRLAGGPNTGELFF
size: NA
J: TRBJ2-2
D: TRBD2
V: TRBV9

DNA: TGTGCCAGCAGTGGGAACCGGGACACCGGGAACACTGAAGCTTTCTTT
CDR3: CASSGNRDTGNTEAFF
size: NA
J: TRBJ1-1
D: NA
V: TRBV2

DNA: TGTGCCAGCAGCCCCGGGGACAGGGAATCCTACGAGCAGTACTTC
CDR3: CASSPGDRESYEQYF
size: NA
J: TRBJ2-7
D: TRBD1
V: TRBV7-9

DNA: TGTGCCAGCTCACCATCCCGGGACAGGGGGCGCGGAAGTGAAAAACTGTTTTTT
CDR3: CASSPSRDRGRGSEKLFF
size: NA
J: TRBJ1-4
D: TRBD1
V: TRBV18

DNA: TGTGCCAGCAGCTTAGCGCTAGGAGGGATGACCTACAATGAGCAGTTCTTC
CDR3: CASSLALGGMTYNEQFF
size: NA
J: TRBJ2-1
D: NA
V: TRBV7-9

DNA: TGTGCCAGTAGGCAATTCTCAGGACACCTGCAGCCCCAGCATTTT
CDR3: CASRQFSGHLQPQHF
size: few
J: TRBJ1-5
D: NA
V: TRBV19

DNA: TGTGCCAGCAGCTTAGCGACTGCTAGCGGGGTAAACCAGTTCTTC
CDR3: CASSLATASGVNQFF
size: NA
J: TRBJ2-1
D: TRBD2
V: TRBV7-6

DNA: TGTGCCAGAAGCTTGTATCGTTGTCCGACAGACCTTTTATCCTATGGCTACACCTTC
CDR3: CARSLYRCPTDLLSYGYTF
size: NA
J: TRBJ1-2
D: NA
V: TRBV5-3

DNA: TGTGCCAGCAGTCCAGACAGGGTGCGGGGCTACACCTTC
CDR3: CASSPDRVRGYTF
size: NA
J: TRBJ1-2
D: TRBD1
V: TRBV27

DNA: TGTGCCAGCAGTTATAGTGGGACAGGGAGCGGCTATGGCTACACCTTC
CDR3: CASSYSGTGSGYGYTF
size: NA
J: TRBJ1-2
D: TRBD1
V: TRBV6-5

DNA: TGTGCCAGCAGCTTCTCCGGGACTAACAATGAGCAGTTCTTC
CDR3: CASSFSGTNNEQFF
size: NA
J: TRBJ2-1
D: TRBD2
V: TRBV13

DNA: TGTGCCAGTAGTAGGCTAGAATCTTATGAGCAGTTCTTC
CDR3: CASSRLESYEQFF
size: NA
J: TRBJ2-1
D: NA
V: TRBV19

DNA: TGTGCCAGCTCACAGGACAGGGTTGTTAATGAGCAGTTCTTC
CDR3: CASSQDRVVNEQFF
size: NA
J: TRBJ2-1
D: TRBD1
V: TRBV18

DNA: TGTGCCACCAGCAGAGACAGGGTCGTTCGTGATCAGCCCCAGCATTTT
CDR3: CATSRDRVVRDQPQHF
size: NA
J: TRBJ1-5
D: NA
V: TRBV15

DNA: TGCGCCAGCAGCGAACTGGGCCTAAGCGGAAACACCATATATTTT
CDR3: CASSELGLSGNTIYF
size: once
J: TRBJ1-3
D: NA
V: TRBV5-1

DNA: TGTGCCAGCAGCCGACAGGTCTATGGCTACACCTTC
CDR3: CASSRQVYGYTF
size: NA
J: TRBJ1-2
D: NA
V: TRBV12-3/TRBV12-4

DNA: TGTGCCAGCTCCACAGGGGCAGCTTCCTACGAGCAGTACTTC
CDR3: CASSTGAASYEQYF
size: NA
J: TRBJ2-7
D: TRBD1
V: TRBV9

DNA: TGTGCCAGCAGCCGTAGCCCCAATGAAAAACTGTTTTTT
CDR3: CASSRSPNEKLFF
size: once
J: TRBJ1-4
D: NA
V: TRBV5-6

DNA: TGTGCCTCACAGGGTTCCCCCTACGAGCAGTACTTC
CDR3: CASQGSPYEQYF
size: NA
J: TRBJ2-7
D: NA
V: TRBV2

DNA: TGTGCCAGCAGTTTCGGGAGTGAAGCTTTCTTT
CDR3: CASSFGSEAFF
size: NA
J: TRBJ1-1
D: NA
V: TRBV28

DNA: TGTGCCAGCAGTTTATCCTGGAGCGGGCTGGATTTTACAGATACGCAGTATTTT
CDR3: CASSLSWSGLDFTDTQYF
size: NA
J: TRBJ2-3
D: NA
V: TRBV27

DNA: TGCGCCAGCAGCTTCGGAGGGTCCCCTTACGAGCAGTACTTC
CDR3: CASSFGGSPYEQYF
size: NA
J: TRBJ2-7
D: NA
V: TRBV5-1

DNA: TGTGCCAGCAGTCTTTCGACAGGGGGGCTTGAGCAGTACTTC
CDR3: CASSLSTGGLEQYF
size: NA
J: TRBJ2-7
D: TRBD1
V: TRBV27

DNA: TGTGCCAGCAGTAGACTAGTAATCCAGCAGTACTTC
CDR3: CASSRLVIQQYF
size: NA
J: TRBJ2-7
D: NA
V: TRBV12-3/TRBV12-4

DNA: TGTGCCAGCAGCTCCTGGGAGTCCGAGCAGTACTTC
CDR3: CASSSWESEQYF
size: once
J: TRBJ2-7
D: NA
V: TRBV13

DNA: TGTGCCACCAGTGATTTCACTAGCGGGGGATACGTAGATACGCAGTATTTT
CDR3: CATSDFTSGGYVDTQYF
size: few
J: TRBJ2-3
D: TRBD2
V: TRBV24-1

DNA: TGTGCCAGCAGCCCCACAGGGGTGGATTCACCCCTCCACTTT
CDR3: CASSPTGVDSPLHF
size: NA
J: TRBJ1-6
D: TRBD1
V: TRBV6-5

DNA: TGTGCCAGCAGCTTAGCGGGGACAACTAAAGAGACCCAGTACTTC
CDR3: CASSLAGTTKETQYF
size: NA
J: TRBJ2-5
D: NA
V: TRBV5-4

DNA: TGCGCCAGCAGCTCTCGACTCCTGAGCTCCTACAATGAGCAGTTCTTC
CDR3: CASSSRLLSSYNEQFF
size: NA
J: TRBJ2-1
D: NA
V: TRBV5-1

DNA: TGTGCCAGCAGTCCCAACACCCCACGAGCGCCGGGGGGCCAAGAGACCCAGTACTTC
CDR3: CASSPNTPRAPGGQETQYF
size: NA
J: TRBJ2-5
D: TRBD2
V: TRBV28

DNA: TGTGCCAGCAGCTTAACAGGGGGCACTGAAGCTTTCTTT
CDR3: CASSLTGGTEAFF
size: once
J: TRBJ1-1
D: TRBD1
V: TRBV11-2

DNA: TGCGCCAGCAAGCGAGGTAGCGGGGGGTCCGAGCAGTACTTC
CDR3: CASKRGSGGSEQYF
size: NA
J: TRBJ2-7
D: TRBD2
V: TRBV5-1

DNA: TGCGCCAGCAGCTTGGCAGGGCAGAAGAGCTCCTATAATTCACCCCTCCACTTT
CDR3: CASSLAGQKSSYNSPLHF
size: NA
J: TRBJ1-6
D: NA
V: TRBV5-1

DNA: TGTGCCAGTAGTCGTCGGACTAGCGGGAGCACAGATACGCAGTATTTT
CDR3: CASSRRTSGSTDTQYF
size: NA
J: TRBJ2-3
D: TRBD2
V: TRBV19

DNA: TGTGCCAGCAGCTTAAAGGGGGCGCGTGAGACCCAGTACTTC
CDR3: CASSLKGARETQYF
size: NA
J: TRBJ2-5
D: TRBD1
V: TRBV7-2

DNA: TGTGCCAGCAGCTTGGGGACACCCTACGAGCAGTACTTC
CDR3: CASSLGTPYEQYF
size: NA
J: TRBJ2-7
D: NA
V: TRBV7-9

DNA: TGTGCCAGCAGCTCACTAAGGGGGATGGGTACTGAAGCTTTCTTT
CDR3: CASSSLRGMGTEAFF
size: few
J: TRBJ1-1
D: NA
V: TRBV11-2

DNA: TGTGCCAGCACCCCAACAGGGCTTGTAGCTTTCTTT
CDR3: CASTPTGLVAFF
size: NA
J: TRBJ1-1
D: NA
V: TRBV28

DNA: TGTGCCAGCAGTGGGGCCACGACAGGGCTGCGCGAAAAACTGTTTTTT
CDR3: CASSGATTGLREKLFF
size: NA
J: TRBJ1-4
D: TRBD1
V: TRBV6-1

DNA: TGTGCCAGCAGCTTAGTGCCCCAGGGAGGTGAGCAGTTCTTC
CDR3: CASSLVPQGGEQFF
size: NA
J: TRBJ2-1
D: NA
V: TRBV7-2

DNA: TGTGCCAGCAGTTGGGCCCCCTACGAGCAGTACTTC
CDR3: CASSWAPYEQYF
size: NA
J: TRBJ2-7
D: NA
V: TRBV28

DNA: TGTGCCAGCAGTGAACTACAGGGCTCCGGTAATGAAAAACTGTTTTTT
CDR3: CASSELQGSGNEKLFF
size: NA
J: TRBJ1-4
D: NA
V: TRBV6-1

DNA: TGCGCCAGCAGGTTTGGTGGGACAGTCAAAGAGACCCAGTACTTC
CDR3: CASRFGGTVKETQYF
size: NA
J: TRBJ2-5
D: TRBD1
V: TRBV5-1

DNA: TGTGCCAGCAGGCTAGCGGGGCCTGGAGAGACCCAGTACTTC
CDR3: CASRLAGPGETQYF
size: NA
J: TRBJ2-5
D: TRBD2
V: TRBV27

DNA: TGTGCCAGCAGCTTAGATCAAGAGGGAGGGGGGAACTTGAATGAAAAACTGTTTTTT
CDR3: CASSLDQEGGGNLNEKLFF
size: NA
J: TRBJ1-4
D: NA
V: TRBV11-2

DNA: TGTGCCAGCAGTTACCGAGGGACAGTAAACACTGAAGCTTTCTTT
CDR3: CASSYRGTVNTEAFF
size: NA
J: TRBJ1-1
D: TRBD1
V: TRBV6-5

DNA: TGTGCCAGCAGCCAGGGACAGGGCGATTACAATGAGCAGTTCTTC
CDR3: CASSQGQGDYNEQFF
size: NA
J: TRBJ2-1
D: TRBD1
V: TRBV11-2

DNA: TGTGCCAGCAGCTTAGGTTCTTGGGGGGAAGGGGACACTGAAGCTTTCTTT
CDR3: CASSLGSWGEGDTEAFF
size: NA
J: TRBJ1-1
D: NA
V: TRBV11-2

DNA: TGTGCCAGCAGCCAAGCAAGACATAACCCATTCTTC
CDR3: CASSQARHNPFF
size: NA
J: TRBJ2-1
D: NA
V: TRBV3-1/TRBV3-2

DNA: TGTGCCAGCAGTTACCTAAGGGGGGGACGGAACACTGAAGCTTTCTTT
CDR3: CASSYLRGGRNTEAFF
size: NA
J: TRBJ1-1
D: NA
V: TRBV6-6